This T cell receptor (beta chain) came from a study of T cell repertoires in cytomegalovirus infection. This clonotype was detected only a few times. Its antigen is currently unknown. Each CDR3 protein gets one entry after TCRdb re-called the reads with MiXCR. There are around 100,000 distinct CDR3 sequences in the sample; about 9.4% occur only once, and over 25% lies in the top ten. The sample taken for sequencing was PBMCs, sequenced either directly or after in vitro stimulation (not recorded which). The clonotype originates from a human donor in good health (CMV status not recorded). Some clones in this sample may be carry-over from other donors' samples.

The CDR3 here is CASSFDRRGGYTF. The CDR3 bases are TGTGCCAGCAGTTTCGACAGGAGGGGTGGCTACACCTTC. The J gene is TRBJ1-2, the V gene TRBV7-3; tentatively, D is TRBD1 (6 bases). The germline V and J ends were trimmed by 6 bases and 7 bases, with 15 bases remaining between them. The CDR3 is made up of 13 amino acids. Germline CDR1 reads SGHTA; CDR2 reads FQGTGA.